A single sample is the source of the 28 T cell receptor beta chains below, sequenced in a study of control samples from healthy donors and cancer patients. TCRdb's table, derived via immunoSEQ multiplex PCR, lists solely in-frame clones and lacks some. The sample shows approximately 58,000 clones, about 87% of them seen only once. Material for sequencing was PBMCs. These receptor sequences come from an older woman with lung cancer.

The CDR3 DNA reads as TGTGCCAGCAGCTTGGGGGAGGGATCCTACGAGCAGTACTTC. It codes for CASSLGEGSYEQYF. V and J are TRBV5-4 and TRBJ2-7, with 7 bases aligning to TRBD2. From germline, CDR1 is SGHNT and CDR2 YYREEE (reference sequence). The CDR3 sequence is 14 residues long. V shed 0 bases, J shed 1 base, and the junction held 1 base outside the gene matches.

By share of the sample, this clone is medium-sized. CDR3 region: CASSLIGGSTEAFF. The CDR3 bases are TGTGCCAGCAGCTTAATCGGGGGCAGCACTGAAGCTTTCTTT. V usage is TRBV7-8 and J usage is TRBJ1-1; a weak D match, TRBD1 (6 bases). The germline V gene encodes CDR1 SGHVS and CDR2 FQNEAQ. The CDR3 has 14 amino acids. The V and J ends lost 2 bases and 4 bases respectively, with 11 bases between them.

This clone has just a few counts. The chain carries TRBV7-9 and TRBJ1-1, with 7 bases identical to TRBD1. CDR1 and CDR2 (germline): SEHNR, FQNEAQ (reference sequence). Unmatched junction bases numbered 1, after V lost 1 base and J lost 8 bases. The CDR3 totals 12 residues. CDR3 residues: CASSLEQGEAFF. CDR3 nucleotide sequence: TGTGCCAGCAGCTTAGAACAGGGGGAAGCTTTCTTT.

This clone was detected once. The J gene is TRBJ2-3, the V gene TRBV10-3, with a possible D match to TRBD1 (5 bases). Trimming removed 5 bases at V and 0 bases at J, with 12 bases between. This CDR3 spans 15 amino acids. Germline V gives CDR1 ENHRY, CDR2 SYGVKD. This CDR3 is CAISKDSASTDTQYF. In DNA form, the CDR3 reads TGTGCCATCAGTAAAGACAGTGCTAGCACAGATACGCAGTATTTT.

This chain joins TRBV5-1 and TRBJ1-1, with TRBD1 as a possible D gene (6 bases). The germline gives CDR1 SGHRS, CDR2 YFSETQ. The CDR3 consists of 15 residues. The V and J ends lost 0 bases and 1 base respectively, with 10 bases between them. The CDR3 nucleotides are TGCGCCAGCAGCTTGGTCCCAGGGGCGAACACTGAAGCTTTCTTT. It codes for CASSLVPGANTEAFF.

This chain connects TRBV10-3 to TRBJ2-5, with 9 bases lining up with TRBD1. The CDR3 contains 13 residues. V was clipped by 6 bases and J by 4 bases; unmatched bases: 3. CDR1 is ENHRY, CDR2 SYGVKD, per germline. CDR3 sequence (DNA): TGTGCCATCAGCACGACAGGGGGAGAGACCCAGTACTTC. Protein: CAISTTGGETQYF.

This rearrangement joins TRBV7-9 to TRBJ2-2; no clear D gene. The CDR3 contains 13 residues. The ends were cut back, 5 bases at V and 4 bases at J, with 8 bases in the middle. CDR1 and CDR2 from the germline V gene are SEHNR and FQNEAQ (reference sequence). The CDR3 DNA follows: TGTGCCAGCAGCCTCGACGGCACCGGGGAGCTGTTTTTT. It encodes CASSLDGTGELFF.

The V and J genes are TRBV5-1 and TRBJ2-2; possible D gene TRBD1, 6 bases. Per germline, CDR1 SGHRS and CDR2 YFSETQ. V lost 4 bases and J lost 6, with 10 bases in between. The CDR3 runs 13 residues. The CDR3 is CASSNGQPGELFF. The CDR3 DNA sequence: TGCGCCAGCAGCAACGGACAGCCCGGGGAGCTGTTTTTT.

This chain uses TRBV11-3 with TRBJ2-2; D is uncertain. This CDR3 spans 14 amino acids. V dropped 1 base and J dropped 1 base, with 4 bases sitting between them. CDR1 and CDR2 (germline): SGHNT, YENEEA. The CDR3 reads CASSLGRNTGELFF. CDR3 in DNA: TGTGCCAGCAGCTTAGGACGGAACACCGGGGAGCTGTTTTTT.

This sequence joins TRBV6-5 and TRBJ1-1, with 7 nucleotides matching TRBD1. In germline, CDR1 is MNHEY, CDR2 SVGAGI. Trimming took 7 bases from V and 11 from J; bases not matched to a gene: 7. The CDR3 consists of 11 residues. CDR3 loop: CASNQGGAAFF. DNA for the CDR3: TGTGCCAGCAATCAGGGGGGGGCTGCTTTCTTT.

The chain has TRBV11-2 and TRBJ1-2; D might be TRBD1 (6 bases). Deletions cut 2 bases from V and 2 bases from J, with 12 bases between. The germline V gene encodes CDR1 SGHAT and CDR2 FQNNGV. This CDR3 has 15 residues. The CDR3 reads CASSLFQGWNYGYTF. Written as DNA, the CDR3 is TGTGCCAGCAGCTTATTCCAGGGGTGGAACTATGGCTACACCTTC.

The V and J genes are TRBV3-1 (or the pseudogene TRBV3-2) and TRBJ2-3; D gene uncertain. The CDR3 length is 15 residues. V dropped 0 bases and J dropped 4 bases, with 11 bases sitting between them. Per germline, CDR1 LGHDT and CDR2 YNNKEL (reference sequence). The CDR3 DNA reads TGTGCCAGCAGCCAAGATTCTAGTCGTTCAGATACGCAGTATTTT. Protein sequence: CASSQDSSRSDTQYF.

The chain has TRBV18 and TRBJ2-6; unclear D gene. CDR3 length: 16 residues. V was trimmed by 2 bases and J by 0 bases, leaving 8 bases between them. In germline, CDR1 is KGHSH, CDR2 LQKENI. In DNA form, the CDR3 reads TGTGCCAGCTCACCAAATCCCGGCTCTGGGGCCAACGTCCTGACTTTC. Protein: CASSPNPGSGANVLTF.

V is TRBV5-1 and J is TRBJ1-5; 8 positions agree with TRBD1. Germline assignment: CDR1 SGHRS and CDR2 YFSETQ. The V segment lost 0 bases and the J segment 3 bases; nucleotides outside the gene matches: 2. This CDR3 spans 15 amino acids. The CDR3 region is CASSLGTGTNQPQHF. CDR3 nucleotide sequence: TGCGCCAGCAGCTTGGGGACAGGGACCAATCAGCCCCAGCATTTT.

The chain joins TRBV18 to TRBJ1-2, with 7 bases fitting TRBD1. V was pared by 2 bases and J by 0 bases, with 3 bases of the junction left unmatched. Germline CDR1 and CDR2: KGHSH and LQKENI. The CDR3 runs to 15 residues. DNA for the CDR3: TGTGCCAGCTCACCATCCACAGGGGCTAACTATGGCTACACCTTC. It codes for CASSPSTGANYGYTF.

This chain joins TRBV28 and TRBJ2-4; 10 nucleotides agree with TRBD2. The V gene end was trimmed by 2 bases and the J gene end by 11 bases; junction bases not matched to a gene: 12. The CDR3 totals 16 residues. From germline, CDR1 is MDHEN and CDR2 SYDVKM. The CDR3 protein is CASSLLAGARGGVQYF. The CDR3 DNA is TGTGCCAGCAGTTTACTAGCGGGAGCCAGAGGAGGGGTTCAGTACTTC.

V usage is TRBV11-3 and J usage is TRBJ2-1; D not certain. Germline assignment: CDR1 SGHNT and CDR2 YENEEA. V was clipped by 5 bases and J by 1 base, with 6 bases between them. The CDR3 has 13 residues. The CDR3 nucleotides read TGTGCCAGCAGCGCGCCTTCCTACAATGAGCAGTTCTTC. Its translation is CASSAPSYNEQFF.

The chain employs TRBV2 and TRBJ2-5, with TRBD1 matching over 8 bases. CDR1 and CDR2 (germline): SNHLY, FYNNEI. The CDR3 sequence is 14 residues long. The V gene end was trimmed by 6 bases and the J gene end by 5 bases; junction bases not matched to a gene: 8. The CDR3 DNA sequence: TGTGCCAGCAGAAGAGGACAGGGCGACGAGACCCAGTACTTC. Translating it yields CASRRGQGDETQYF.

This CDR3 reads CASSLDGQYYEQYF. The CDR3 DNA reads TGTGCCAGCAGCTTGGACGGCCAATACTACGAGCAGTACTTC. The chain couples TRBV5-4 to TRBJ2-7; no clear D gene. Germline lookup yields CDR1 SGHNT and CDR2 YYREEE (reference sequence). V was trimmed by 0 bases and J by 3 bases, leaving 10 bases between them. This CDR3 is built from 14 residues. The full variable domain, its missing parts supplied by reference TRBV5-4 and TRBJ2-7, is ETGVTQSPTHLIKTRGQQVTLRCSSQSGHNTVSWYQQALGQGPQFIFQYYREEENGRGNFPPRFSGLQFPNYSSELNVNALELDDSALYLCASSLDGQYYEQYFGPGTRLTVT.

This clone was counted many times. This sequence joins TRBV29-1 and TRBJ2-2; D ambiguous. With 0 bases removed from V and 4 bases from J, the gap between germline ends came to 9 bases. CDR1 is SQVTM and CDR2 is ANQGSEA in the germline V gene. The CDR3 covers 14 residues. In DNA, the CDR3 is TGCAGCGTTGAAGATCAACAAGTCACCGGGGAGCTGTTTTTT. Amino acids: CSVEDQQVTGELFF.

The V call is TRBV18, the J call TRBJ1-2; possibly TRBD1 for D (5 bases). CDR3 length equals 16 residues. Germline lookup yields CDR1 KGHSH and CDR2 LQKENI. V shed 3 bases and J shed 7 bases, with 21 bases lying between them. The chain's CDR3 is CASSPVRGQWFSGYTF. DNA of the CDR3: TGTGCCAGCTCACCGGTGAGGGGCCAGTGGTTTTCTGGCTACACCTTC.

The J gene is TRBJ1-1, the V gene TRBV18; TRBD1 agrees at 9 bases. Germline CDR1 and CDR2: KGHSH and LQKENI. The ends lost 3 bases at V and 3 bases at J; junction bases unmatched: 2. The length of the CDR3 is 14 residues. The CDR3 here is CASSPTGGDTEAFF. The CDR3 DNA reads TGTGCCAGCTCACCGACAGGGGGGGACACTGAAGCTTTCTTT.

V gene TRBV5-1 combines with J gene TRBJ2-1; TRBD1 matches at 8 bases. V lost 6 bases to trimming and J lost 6 bases; unmatched junction nucleotides: 2. The CDR3 totals 12 residues. Germline CDR1 is SGHRS and CDR2 is YFSETQ. Here the CDR3 DNA reads TGCGCCAGCACCGGACAGGGCAATGAGCAGTTCTTC. This gives the protein CASTGQGNEQFF.

The DNA of the CDR3 is TGCGCCAGCAGTGAGTTGTCTAGCGGGAGCTGGCAGTTCTTC. Protein sequence: CASSELSSGSWQFF. The chain combines TRBV10-1 with TRBJ2-1; 10 nucleotides align to TRBD2. Germline trimming cut 1 base from V and 12 bases from J; bases unmatched to any gene: 6. The CDR3 consists of 14 residues. The germline CDR1 and CDR2 sequences are WNHNN and SYGVQD (reference sequence).

This clone has just one count. This chain uses TRBV28 with TRBJ1-6, with 9 bases fitting TRBD1. CDR3 length equals 15 residues. CDR1 and CDR2 from the germline V gene are MDHEN and SYDVKM. V lost 6 bases and J lost 9; bases outside the gene matches: 9. The CDR3 DNA is TGTGCCAGCAGGCCGGCGACAGGGGGACGTTCACCCCTCCACTTT. Translation: CASRPATGGRSPLHF.

The V gene is TRBV24-1, the J gene TRBJ1-5; 8 nucleotides match TRBD1. The junction had 5 bases not matched to a gene; V was cut back by 4 bases and J by 4 bases. The germline V gene encodes CDR1 KGHDR and CDR2 SFDVKD. CDR3 length: 15 residues. The CDR3: CATSDRTGSNQPQHF. The CDR3 DNA reads as TGTGCCACCAGTGACCGGACAGGGTCGAATCAGCCCCAGCATTTT.

V gene TRBV27 combines with J gene TRBJ1-1, with TRBD1 matching 9 bases. With 4 bases clipped from V and 5 bases from J, the junction kept 8 bases outside the gene matches. The CDR3 totals 15 residues. Germline V gene data show CDR1 as MNHEY and CDR2 as SMNVEV (reference sequence). The CDR3 sequence: CASSYRDRAGTEAFF. The CDR3 DNA sequence: TGTGCCAGCAGTTATCGGGACAGGGCGGGGACTGAAGCTTTCTTT.

In the case of this clone: The sample holds other DNA sequences that translate to the same CDR3. The rearrangement uses TRBV7-2 and TRBJ1-6; 9 bases agree with TRBD1. This CDR3 is 16 amino acids long. V shed 9 bases, J shed 10 bases, and the junction held 16 bases outside the gene matches. Germline CDR1 and CDR2: SGHTA and FQGNSA. CDR3 sequence (DNA): TGTGCCAGTAGCCTCGGACAGGGGCCCCCGGGGTCACCCCTCCACTTT. Translating it yields CASSLGQGPPGSPLHF.